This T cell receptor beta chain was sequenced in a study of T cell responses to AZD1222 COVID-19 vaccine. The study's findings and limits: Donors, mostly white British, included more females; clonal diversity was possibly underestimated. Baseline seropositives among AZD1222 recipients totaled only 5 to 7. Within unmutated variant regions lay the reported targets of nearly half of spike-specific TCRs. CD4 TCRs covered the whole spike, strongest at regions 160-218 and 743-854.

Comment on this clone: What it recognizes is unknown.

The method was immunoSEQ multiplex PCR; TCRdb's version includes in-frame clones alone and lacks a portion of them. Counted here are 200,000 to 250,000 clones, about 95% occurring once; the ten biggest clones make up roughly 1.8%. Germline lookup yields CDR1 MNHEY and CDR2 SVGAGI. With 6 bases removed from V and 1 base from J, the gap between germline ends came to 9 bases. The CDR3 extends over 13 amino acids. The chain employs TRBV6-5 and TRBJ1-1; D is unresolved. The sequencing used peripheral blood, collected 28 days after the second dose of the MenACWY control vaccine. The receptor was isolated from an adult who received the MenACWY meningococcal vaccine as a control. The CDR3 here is CASSLRWNTEAFF. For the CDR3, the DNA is TGTGCCAGCAGCCTTAGGTGGAACACTGAAGCTTTCTTT.